This T cell receptor beta chain stems from a study of blood T cells in healthy people across ages (dated by TCRdb to the mid-2010s). With respect to the entire study: In model experiments, roughly one uniquely barcoded TCR beta cDNA molecule per two T cells was captured by template switching. The study analyzed two additional independent replicas of 1 million unique cDNA reads from the same blood draw for two donors, one aged 18 to 30 and one aged 80 or older. To track age-related changes in TCR beta repertoire diversity, the study relied on deep sequencing normalized with unique cDNA molecular identifiers. To avoid experimental bias, donors of different ages were distributed randomly across sequencing lanes. The donors were divided into four age groups: young (average around 15 years), middle-aged (about 39), aged (approximately 64) and long-lived (approximately 74). Findings and caveats that apply to the study as a whole: Observed TCR beta diversity per million T cells fell roughly linearly with age, and a significant reduction was already apparent by age around 40. Observed TCR beta diversity correlated strongly with the percentage of naive T cells measured by flow cytometry. Compared with the aged group, the long-lived group had more naive CD4+ T cells, fewer expanded clones and increased TCR diversity, a pattern suggesting age selection. Estimates of total diversity based on one million sequenced T cells were regarded as lower bounds and as underestimates. Because the CMV infection status of the donors was unknown, age-related changes in expanded clonotypes may potentially have been confounded. Because profiling used bulk unsorted PBMCs, naive and antigen-experienced compartments could not be compared conclusively.

For this clonotype: Its antigen specificity is not known. Base-call qualities are not available, and no considerably larger clone is one nucleotide away.

Systemically healthy Caucasian individuals from Russia, about 38 in total and aged about 6 to 95 years, were included as donors. Each donor gave about 9.2 milliliters of peripheral blood, drawn into EDTA-treated Vacutainer tubes. Ficoll-Paque density-gradient centrifugation was used to isolate PBMCs, with at least 6.5 million per sample. Trizol reagent was used to extract total RNA from PBMCs, with at least 5 micrograms per sample. Naive CD45RAhigh/CD27high T cell percentages were measured by flow cytometry on a PBMC aliquot from every donor. According to the germline V gene, CDR1 reads SQVTM and CDR2 reads ANQGSEA. Trimming removed 0 bases from V and 5 bases from J, leaving 13 bases between the germline ends. Reading from cysteine to phenylalanine, the CDR3 counts 15 amino acids. Only the CDR3 region is kept as DNA, spanning 45 bases read in frame from base 1. Library creation used 5' RACE. The instrument was an Illumina HiSeq 2500. The second PCR ran for roughly 6 to 11 cycles and used a J-beta primer mix along with a sample-barcoded 5' primer. A unique molecular identifier was introduced onto each TCR beta cDNA molecule by a template-switch 5' adaptor carrying 12 random nucleotides. At least 2.5 million CDR3-containing paired-end reads were obtained from each sample. First-strand cDNA synthesis was performed from all RNA using the Mint cDNA synthesis kit, with priming by a TRBC-specific oligonucleotide. Following uracil-DNA glycosylase treatment, a first 18-cycle PCR with universal primers M1SS and BC2_uni_R was performed on all cDNA. In the authors' own workflow: Normalization of each sample was performed by random selection of 1 million high-quality reads, each carrying a distinct molecular identifier. Reads with shared molecular identifiers were discarded instead of being binned into consensus sequences. MiTCR, set to a Q25 quality threshold and the strictest error-elimination algorithm, was used for CDR3 identification, clonotype clustering and error correction. A nonparametric unseen species model with Euler transformation was used to estimate lower-bound total TCR beta diversity. TCRdb reanalyzed the raw reads on its own, using fastp at Q25 for trimming and MiXCR for clone calling, and kept in-frame beta chains. Each record represents a unique CDR3 protein, reported with the most common genes and DNA among its rows. None of the V and J calls come from the authors' own analysis; TCRdb made them. This sample comprises 1.5 million to 2 million distinct CDR3 sequences, roughly 52% of them detected only once. Jointly, the top ten make up around 2.1% of the sample.

The V and J genes are TRBV29-1 and TRBJ2-2; perhaps TRBD1 is the D gene, with 5 bases matching. Sequences were obtained from blood. This clonotype was sampled from a woman in her thirties or forties in good health. The CDR3 is CSVEDGVQGTGELFF. The bases read TGCAGCGTTGAAGATGGAGTGCAGGGAACCGGGGAGCTGTTTTTT.